This T cell receptor beta chain was identified in a study of cytomegalovirus exposure and HLA in healthy donors. Points from the study as a whole: TCR sequences were mostly rare, though some public TCRs occurred in many donors.

On this clone itself: Its antigen is undetermined.

Primers included in the PCR were 60 Vbeta and 13 Jbeta primers. The protocol was immunoSEQ multiplex PCR, while the TCRdb copy is restricted to in-frame clones and leaves out a portion. This sample has about 110,000 clones, with 60% to 85% found just once. Trimming removed 0 bases from V and 3 bases from J; junction bases left unmatched: 5. The CDR3 length is 15 residues. Germline CDR1 is SNHLY and CDR2 is FYNNEI. Sequences were obtained from PBMCs. The source is a female donor in good health and CMV-seropositive. The chain employs TRBV2 and TRBJ2-7; TRBD1 aligns across 7 bases. As DNA, the CDR3 is TGTGCCAGCAGTGAAGCGCTTCGGGACAGCTACGAGCAGTACTTC. This codes for CASSEALRDSYEQYF. Full variable domain (rest looked up from reference TRBV2 and TRBJ2-7): EPEVTQTPSHQVTQMGQEVILRCVPISNHLYFYWYRQILGQKVEFLVSFYNNEISEKSEIFDDQFSVERPDGSNFTLKIRSTKLEDSAMYFCASSEALRDSYEQYFGPGTRLTVT.